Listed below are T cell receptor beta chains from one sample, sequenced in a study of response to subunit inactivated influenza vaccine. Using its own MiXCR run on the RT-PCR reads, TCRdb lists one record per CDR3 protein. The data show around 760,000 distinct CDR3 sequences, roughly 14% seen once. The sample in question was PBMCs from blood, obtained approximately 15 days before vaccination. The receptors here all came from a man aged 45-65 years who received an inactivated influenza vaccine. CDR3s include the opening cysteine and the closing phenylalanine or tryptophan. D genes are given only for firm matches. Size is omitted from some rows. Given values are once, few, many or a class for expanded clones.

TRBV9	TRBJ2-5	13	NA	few	TGTGCCAGCAGCGTAGAGGTTGGAGAGACCCAGTACTTC	CASSVEVGETQYF
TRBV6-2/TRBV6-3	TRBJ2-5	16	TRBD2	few	TGTGCCAGCAGTTACTCCAGCGGGGGGGCCTTAGAGACCCAGTACTTC	CASSYSSGGALETQYF
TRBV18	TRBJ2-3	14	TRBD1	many	TGTGCCAGCTCCCTGGGACAGTACACAGATACGCAGTATTTT	CASSLGQYTDTQYF
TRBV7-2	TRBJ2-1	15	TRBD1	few	TGTGCCAGCAGTCGGGCCGGGACAGAATACAATGAGCAGTTCTTC	CASSRAGTEYNEQFF
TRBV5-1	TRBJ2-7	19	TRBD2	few	TGCGCCAGCAGCTTGGGACTAGCTTTCGGATCACCATATACCTACGAGCAGTACTTC	CASSLGLAFGSPYTYEQYF
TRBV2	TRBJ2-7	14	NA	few	TGTGCCAGCAGTAAAGGGGTGCTCCTCTACGAGCAGTACTTC	CASSKGVLLYEQYF
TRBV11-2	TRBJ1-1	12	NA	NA	TGTGCCAGCAGCCGATCGACAGCTGAAGCTTTCTTT	CASSRSTAEAFF
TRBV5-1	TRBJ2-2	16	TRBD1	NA	TGCGCCAGCAGCTTTTGGGGACAGGCGAACACCGGGGAGCTGTTTTTT	CASSFWGQANTGELFF
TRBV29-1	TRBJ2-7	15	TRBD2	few	TGCAGCGTGAGTTCTAGCGGGGTTTTCTCCTACGAGCAGTACTTC	CSVSSSGVFSYEQYF
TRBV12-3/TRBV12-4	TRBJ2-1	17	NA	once	TGTGCCAGCAGTCATCAATCACATGTCGGGCCGCACGATGAGCAGTTCTTC	CASSHQSHVGPHDEQFF
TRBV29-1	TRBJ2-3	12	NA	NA	TGCAGCGTTCAAAGGGGCCCAGATACGCAGTATTTT	CSVQRGPDTQYF
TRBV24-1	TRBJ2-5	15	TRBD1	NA	TGTGCCACCAGTGACAGGGGACAGACCCAAGAGACCCAGTACTTC	CATSDRGQTQETQYF
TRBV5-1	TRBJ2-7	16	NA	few	TGCGCCAGCAGCTTGCGGTCGGGGCGCGCGTCCTACGAGCAGTACTTC	CASSLRSGRASYEQYF
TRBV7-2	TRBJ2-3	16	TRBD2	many	TGTGCCAGCAGCTTTTATTTTACTAGCGGAACAGATACGCAGTATTTT	CASSFYFTSGTDTQYF
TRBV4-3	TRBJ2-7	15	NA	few	TGCGCCAGCAGCCAAGATGGAGCGGATCGGTCCGAGCAGTACTTC	CASSQDGADRSEQYF
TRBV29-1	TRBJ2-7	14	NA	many	TGCAGCTCCCCCGGAGGGCTTAATCTCTACGAGCAGTACTTC	CSSPGGLNLYEQYF
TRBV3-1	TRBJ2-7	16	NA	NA	TGTGCCAGCAGCCAAGATTTGGCAGGGCTATACTACGAGCAGTACTTC	CASSQDLAGLYYEQYF
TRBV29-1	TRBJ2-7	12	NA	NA	TGCAGCGCCGCTACAGCAACTTACGAGCAGTACTTC	CSAATATYEQYF
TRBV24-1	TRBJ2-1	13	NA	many	TGTGCCACCAGTGATTTTAGTGGGGATGAGCAGTTCTTC	CATSDFSGDEQFF
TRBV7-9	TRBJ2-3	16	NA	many	TGTGCCAGCAGCCCAAGAAGGTGGGGCCGCGCAGATACGCAGTATTTT	CASSPRRWGRADTQYF
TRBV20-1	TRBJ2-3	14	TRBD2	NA	TGCAGTGCCAGACCTAGCGGGAGGGGAAATACGCAGTATTTT	CSARPSGRGNTQYF
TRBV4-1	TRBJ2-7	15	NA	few	TGCGCCAGCGCAGGAGGCGAACTTCCCAGCTACGAGCAGTACTTC	CASAGGELPSYEQYF
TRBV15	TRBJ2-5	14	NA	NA	TGTGCCACCAGCATTGACGGCCTCCAAGAGACCCAGTACTTC	CATSIDGLQETQYF
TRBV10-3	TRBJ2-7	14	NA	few	TGTGCCATCAGTCCCCCGACACCAACCTACGAGCAGTACTTC	CAISPPTPTYEQYF
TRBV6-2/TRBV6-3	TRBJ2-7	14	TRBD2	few	TGTGCCAGCAGTTCTCGACTAGCGGCCTACGAGCAGTACTTC	CASSSRLAAYEQYF
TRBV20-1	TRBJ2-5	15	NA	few	TGCAGTGCTAGAGGCGTGGACGGGTTTGAGGAGACCCAGTACTTC	CSARGVDGFEETQYF
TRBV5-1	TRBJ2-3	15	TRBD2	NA	TGCGCCAGCAGCTCTTACGGGAGGTTCACAGATACGCAGTATTTT	CASSSYGRFTDTQYF
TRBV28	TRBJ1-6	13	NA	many	TGTGCCAGCAGTCCCGATTGGGATTCACCCCTCCACTTT	CASSPDWDSPLHF
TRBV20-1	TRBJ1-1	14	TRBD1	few	TGCAGTGCTCGTAAGACAGGGCGAAGGACTGAAGCTTTCTTT	CSARKTGRRTEAFF
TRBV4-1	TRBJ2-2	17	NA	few	TGCGCCAGCAGCCCACCGATAACAGCTACGAACACCGGGGAGCTGTTTTTT	CASSPPITATNTGELFF
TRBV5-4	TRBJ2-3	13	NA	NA	TGTGCCAGCAGCCCTCGGCGGACGGATACGCAGTATTTT	CASSPRRTDTQYF
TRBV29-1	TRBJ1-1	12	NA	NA	TGCAGCGTTAAGTATCGGAACACTGAAGCTTTCTTT	CSVKYRNTEAFF
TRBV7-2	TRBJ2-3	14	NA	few	TGTGCCAGCAGCTTAAGGCCCCGCACAGATACGCAGTATTTT	CASSLRPRTDTQYF
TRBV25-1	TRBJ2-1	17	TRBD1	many	TGTGCCAGCAGTCCGGCTAGGACAGGGAGCTCCTACAATGAGCAGTTCTTC	CASSPARTGSSYNEQFF
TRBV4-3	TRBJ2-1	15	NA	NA	TGCGCCAGCAGCCAAGATCGGGGGTTTTACAATGAGCAGTTCTTC	CASSQDRGFYNEQFF
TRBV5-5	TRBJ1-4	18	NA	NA	TGTGCCAGCAGCTGGGCCGGACCCAAGCTCCGGCCTCAAGAAAAACTGTTTTTT	CASSWAGPKLRPQEKLFF
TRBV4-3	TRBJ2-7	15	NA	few	TGCGCCAGCAGCCAAGATAGACCAAGGACCTACGAGCAGTACTTC	CASSQDRPRTYEQYF
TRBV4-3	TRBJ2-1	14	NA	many	TGCGCCAGCAGCCAGGTCGACGATCGCAATGAGCAGTTCTTC	CASSQVDDRNEQFF
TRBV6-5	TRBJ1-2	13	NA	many	TGTGCCAGCAGGTATCCCGCGGGCGGCGGCTACACCTTC	CASRYPAGGGYTF
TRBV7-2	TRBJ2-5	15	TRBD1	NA	TGTGCCAGCATCCCGGACAGGGAGAAAAGAGAGACCCAGTACTTC	CASIPDREKRETQYF